The next 19 T cell receptor beta chains were all read from a single sample in a study of blood T cell repertoires in COVID-19. Clones were sequenced by immunoSEQ multiplex PCR, and TCRdb holds only the in-frame ones, with some missing. The sample carries approximately 150,000 clones, 80% to 90% recorded once. The sample consisted of peripheral blood. Receptor source: a woman older than 75 with acute or convalescent COVID-19.

The chain couples TRBV3-1 (or the pseudogene TRBV3-2) to TRBJ2-7; TRBD2 matches 11 bases. CDR1 is LGHDT, CDR2 YNNKEL, per germline (reference sequence). The CDR3 covers 15 residues. J lost 7 bases, V lost 1 base, and 6 bases had no gene match. CDR3: CASSQGTSGSGEQYF. Here the CDR3 DNA reads TGTGCCAGCAGCCAAGGGACTAGCGGGTCCGGGGAGCAGTACTTC.

The V gene is TRBV2, the J gene TRBJ2-3; perhaps TRBD2 as D (5 bases). The CDR3 sequence is 14 residues long. The germline gives CDR1 SNHLY, CDR2 FYNNEI. Trimming took off 3 bases at V and 0 bases at J, with 7 bases between the two ends. The CDR3 DNA reads TGTGCCAGCAGTGACTGGACTAGCACAGATACGCAGTATTTT. As protein: CASSDWTSTDTQYF.

The V gene is TRBV5-6, the J gene TRBJ2-4; D gene unclear. Trimming removed 0 bases from V and 3 bases from J, with 10 bases in between. The germline CDR1 and CDR2 sequences are SGHDT and YYEEEE. The CDR3 totals 15 residues. The CDR3 protein is CASSLASLGKNIQYF. In DNA form, the CDR3 reads TGTGCCAGCAGCTTGGCCTCGCTAGGCAAAAACATTCAGTACTTC.

The genes are TRBV11-2 and TRBJ2-7, with TRBD2 matching over 10 bases. Germline-derived CDR1 and CDR2 are SGHAT and FQNNGV. Unmatched junction bases numbered 14, after V lost 6 bases and J lost 3 bases. The CDR3 covers 17 residues. For the CDR3, the DNA is TGTGCCAGCAGTCGCACCACCTCTAGCGGGAGAATCTACGAGCAGTACTTC. Translation gives CASSRTTSSGRIYEQYF.

V is TRBV29-1 and J is TRBJ2-7; the D is unclear. The CDR3 is 10 amino acids. Trimming left V 4 bases short and J 4 bases short, with 5 bases between. Germline values: CDR1 SQVTM, CDR2 ANQGSEA. This chain's CDR3 is CSVGQYEQYF. The CDR3 coding sequence is TGCAGCGTTGGCCAGTACGAGCAGTACTTC.

This rearrangement joins TRBV30 to TRBJ1-2; D ambiguous. The germline gives CDR1 GTSNPN, CDR2 SVGIG (reference sequence). This CDR3 is 15 amino acids long. V was clipped by 0 bases and J by 3 bases, with 14 bases between them. CDR3 amino acids: CAWSVLSSTYYGYTF. For the CDR3, the DNA is TGTGCCTGGAGTGTACTGTCCTCAACTTACTATGGCTACACCTTC.

This chain links TRBV21-1 with TRBJ2-1; the DNA was not compared with TRBD2, the D call given in the table. TRBV21-1 is reported as a pseudogene. The CDR3 spans 16 residues. In DNA, the CDR3 is TGTGCCAGCAGCAGGACTAGCGGGAGGCAACTCAATGAGCAGTTCTTC. Its translation: CASSRTSGRQLNEQFF.

The table lists this clone with a count of one. This rearrangement joins TRBV28 to TRBJ2-1; tentative D call: TRBD1 (6 bases). The CDR3 has 15 amino acids. V lost 3 bases and J 2 bases, leaving 11 bases between the germline ends. Germline V lookup: CDR1 MDHEN, CDR2 SYDVKM. The CDR3 DNA reads as TGTGCCAGCAGTTTGGACAGACCCACCTACAATGAGCAGTTCTTC. Its translation is CASSLDRPTYNEQFF.

This clone was counted only a few times. The J gene is TRBJ1-2, the V gene TRBV19; 10 positions agree with TRBD1. Per germline, CDR1 LNHDA and CDR2 SQIVND (reference sequence). V lost 4 bases and J lost 4; bases outside the gene matches: 9. The CDR3 is 16 amino acids. The CDR3 DNA reads as TGTGCCAGTAGTACCTCCTGGAGACAGGGGGCCTATGGCTACACCTTC. It is translated as CASSTSWRQGAYGYTF.

J is TRBJ2-3 and V is TRBV27; maybe TRBD2 (5 bases). The CDR3 spans 18 residues. The ends were cut back, 3 bases at V and 5 bases at J, with 24 bases in the middle. Germline V lookup: CDR1 MNHEY, CDR2 SMNVEV (reference sequence). DNA for the CDR3: TGTGCCAGCAGTTTCTGGGCGCCGATTAGCGCGCAAGTAGATACGCAGTATTTT. Protein: CASSFWAPISAQVDTQYF.

Notes on this clone: Other DNA sequences in the same sample also yield this CDR3. This chain uses TRBV7-2 with TRBJ1-3; D gene ambiguous. V dropped 1 base and J dropped 0 bases, with 7 bases sitting between them. Per the germline V gene, CDR1 is SGHTA and CDR2 is FQGNSA. The CDR3 sequence is 15 residues long. CDR3 residues: CASSLDRASGNTIYF. CDR3 nucleotide sequence: TGTGCCAGCAGCTTAGACAGAGCCTCTGGAAACACCATATATTTT. Based on the CDR3 plus reference TRBV7-2 and TRBJ1-3, the full variable domain is GAGVSQSPSNKVTEKGKDVELRCDPISGHTALYWYRQSLGQGLEFLIYFQGNSAPDKSGLPSDRFSAERTGGSVSTLTIQRTQQEDSAVYLCASSLDRASGNTIYFGEGSWLTVV.

The rearrangement joins TRBV15 to TRBJ2-7, with D possibly TRBD2 on 7 matching bases. CDR1 LNHNV and CDR2 YYDKDF come from the germline V gene (reference sequence). V lost 10 bases to trimming and J lost 3 bases, with 13 bases between them. The CDR3 contains 12 residues. The CDR3: CAREGGYYEQYF. The DNA of the CDR3 is TGTGCCAGGGAGGGGGGTTACTACGAGCAGTACTTC.

This CDR3 is CASSVLQTNTEAFF. CDR3 DNA sequence: TGTGCCAGCAGCGTTCTACAGACGAACACTGAAGCTTTCTTT. The chain joins TRBV9 to TRBJ1-1, with no clear D. CDR3 length: 14 amino acids. V dropped 2 bases and J dropped 1 base, with 9 bases sitting between them. CDR1 and CDR2 from the germline V gene are SGDLS and YYNGEE.

This chain links TRBV6-5 with TRBJ1-2; TRBD1 matches at 9 bases. With V trimmed by 6 bases and J by 8 bases, 7 bases remained unmatched. The germline V gene encodes CDR1 MNHEY and CDR2 SVGAGI. This CDR3 spans 13 amino acids. The CDR3 region has the DNA TGTGCCAGCAGAAAATTACAGGGGGCCGGCTACACCTTC. This gives the protein CASRKLQGAGYTF.

The J gene is TRBJ1-4, the V gene TRBV5-6; TRBD1 might be the D (6 bases). Trimming removed 1 base at V and 4 bases at J, with 11 bases between. The germline V gene has CDR1 SGHDT and CDR2 YYEEEE. The CDR3 has 15 residues. CDR3 sequence (DNA): TGTGCCAGCAGCTTGAAGACAGGCCTTAATGAAAAACTGTTTTTT. Its translation is CASSLKTGLNEKLFF. The full variable domain, rest sourced from reference TRBV5-6 and TRBJ1-4, is DAGVTQSPTHLIKTRGQQVTLRCSPKSGHDTVSWYQQALGQGPQFIFQYYEEEERQRGNFPDRFSGHQFPNYSSELNVNALLLGDSALYLCASSLKTGLNEKLFFGSGTQLSVL.

The chain carries TRBV7-2 and TRBJ1-2; D may be TRBD1 (6 bases). V was pared by 7 bases and J by 7 bases, with 16 bases between. Germline CDR1 is SGHTA and CDR2 is FQGNSA. The CDR3 runs 13 residues. CDR3: CASTDDRSGGYTF. The CDR3, as DNA: TGTGCCAGCACCGATGACAGGAGCGGTGGCTACACCTTC.

This clone has at least ten counts. The chain carries TRBV29-1 and TRBJ2-1; TRBD2 agrees at 9 bases. Germline values: CDR1 SQVTM, CDR2 ANQGSEA. Trimming removed 3 bases from V and 6 bases from J; junction bases left unmatched: 6. The CDR3 has 14 amino acids. CDR3 sequence: CSVDGGRAANEQFF. CDR3 DNA: TGCAGCGTTGACGGCGGGAGGGCCGCCAATGAGCAGTTCTTC.

The rearrangement links TRBV4-1 to TRBJ2-3; TRBD1 matches 10 bases. The CDR3 is made up of 16 amino acids. Germline assignment: CDR1 MGHRA and CDR2 YSYEKL. V shed 5 bases and J 1 base; nucleotides not matched to a gene: 6. Here the CDR3 DNA reads TGCGCCAGCAGCAAGGGGGGGACAGGGGGCACAGATACGCAGTATTTT. This codes for CASSKGGTGGTDTQYF.

This clone was seen once. CDR3 sequence (DNA): TGCAGCGCCCAGACGGGCTATGGCTACACCTTC. This codes for CSAQTGYGYTF. The J gene is TRBJ1-2, the V gene TRBV29-1; no clear D gene. Germline assignment: CDR1 SQVTM and CDR2 ANQGSEA. This CDR3 spans 11 amino acids. Trimming took off 7 bases at V and 4 bases at J, with 10 bases between the two ends.